This TCR beta chain was retrieved from a study of blood T cell repertoires in COVID-19 (TCRdb year 2020). For the study in its entirety: Samples from collaborators originated in the United States, Italy and Spain and spanned both the acute and convalescent phases of COVID-19. The repertoires were made available in a free public database intended to serve as a resource for research on the immune response to SARS-CoV-2. The dataset comprised deeply sampled blood TCRbeta repertoires from subjects exposed to, actively infected with, or recovered from COVID-19. The material from the prospective study consisted of cDNA or gDNA derived from T cells, B-cell-depleted T cells, or PBMCs. Sample metadata almost always included a de-identified subject ID, COVID-19 status, age in years and sex. Where available, HLA class I and class II types were taken from metadata supplied by the sample provider and were not determined by assay-based typing. The samples were drawn from the first 160 participants of the ongoing ImmuneRACE study and from 1,254 subjects provided by 6 global collaborators. What the study reported, not specific to this receptor: The quantity of clinical and demographic metadata differed by source and by participant and was supplied without curation.

The germline V gene yields MDHEN for CDR1 and SYDVKM for CDR2. The CDR3 starts with the cysteine, ends with the phenylalanine, and has 14 residues. The entry retains the CDR3 DNA only, 42 bases that are in frame from base 1. V is pared back by 5 bases and J by 3 bases, with 14 bases lying between the germline termini. Of note for this clone: It lacks a known antigen. Within one base of it there is no much larger clone, and no base qualities were kept.

TCRbeta CDR3 regions were amplified from genomic DNA by means of the immunoSEQ Assay, a bias-controlled multiplex PCR. Turning to the authors' computational methods: The number of nucleated cells in each sample was estimated from the amplification of reference gene primers within the assay. To quantify the absolute abundance of each unique TCRbeta CDR3 rearrangement, sequence reads were collapsed and filtered. For each sample, productive Simpson clonality was calculated by taking the square root of Simpson's diversity index across productive rearrangements. The table was pulled from immuneACCESS by TCRdb, which kept in-frame rearrangements only. Such tables lose some clones; where checked, under half of the loss comes from unresolved V genes, and the rest has no known cause. D and trimming were read from the DNA, whereas the V and J calls and clone size are those reported in that table. The sample records 200,000 to 300,000 clones, 80% to 90% of which are singletons. Under 6.5% of the sample goes to the ten largest clones.

Each collaborating institution followed its own protocols to collect whole blood in K2EDTA tubes. Collaborator samples were shipped for TCRbeta analysis as frozen whole blood, isolated PBMCs, or DNA extracted from either sample type. This chain is built from TRBV28 and TRBJ2-7; a tentative D match to TRBD1 spans 7 bases. Sequenced input: peripheral blood. This TCR was recovered from a man aged 55 to 69 with acute or convalescent COVID-19. The nucleotide sequence reads as follows: TGTGCCAGCAGTAAGGCGGGACAGCACTACGAGCAGTACTTC. It translates to CASSKAGQHYEQYF.